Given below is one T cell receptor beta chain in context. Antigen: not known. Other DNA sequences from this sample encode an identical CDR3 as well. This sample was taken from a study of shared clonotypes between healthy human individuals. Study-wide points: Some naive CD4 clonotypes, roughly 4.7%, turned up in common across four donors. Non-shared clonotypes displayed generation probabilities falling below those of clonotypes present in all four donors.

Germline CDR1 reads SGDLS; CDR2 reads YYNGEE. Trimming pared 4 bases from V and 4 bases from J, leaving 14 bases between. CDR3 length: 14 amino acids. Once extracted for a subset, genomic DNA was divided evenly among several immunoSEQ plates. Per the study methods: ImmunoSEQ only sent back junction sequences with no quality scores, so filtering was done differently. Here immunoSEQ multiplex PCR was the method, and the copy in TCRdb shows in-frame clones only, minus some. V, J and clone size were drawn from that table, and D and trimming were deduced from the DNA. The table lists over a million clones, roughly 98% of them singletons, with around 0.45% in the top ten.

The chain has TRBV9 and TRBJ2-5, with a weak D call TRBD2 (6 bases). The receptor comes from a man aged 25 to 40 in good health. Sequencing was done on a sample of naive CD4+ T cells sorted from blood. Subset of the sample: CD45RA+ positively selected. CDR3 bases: TGTGCCAGCAGCCTTACGACTAGTGGAGAGACCCAGTACTTC. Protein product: CASSLTTSGETQYF.